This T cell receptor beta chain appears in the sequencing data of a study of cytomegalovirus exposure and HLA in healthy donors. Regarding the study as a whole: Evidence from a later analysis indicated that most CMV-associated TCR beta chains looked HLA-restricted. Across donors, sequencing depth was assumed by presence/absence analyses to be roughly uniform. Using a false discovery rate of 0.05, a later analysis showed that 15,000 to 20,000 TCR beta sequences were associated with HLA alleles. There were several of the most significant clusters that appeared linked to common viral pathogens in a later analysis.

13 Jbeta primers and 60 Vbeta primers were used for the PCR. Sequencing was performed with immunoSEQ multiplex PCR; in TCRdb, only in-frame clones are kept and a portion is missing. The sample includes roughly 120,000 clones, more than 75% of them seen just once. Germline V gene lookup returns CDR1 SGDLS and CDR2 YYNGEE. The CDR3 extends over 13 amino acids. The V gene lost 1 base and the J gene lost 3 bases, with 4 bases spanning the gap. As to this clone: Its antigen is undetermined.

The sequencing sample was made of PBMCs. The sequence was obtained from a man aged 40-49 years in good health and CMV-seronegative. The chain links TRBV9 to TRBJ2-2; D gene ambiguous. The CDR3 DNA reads TGTGCCAGCAGCGTATACTACACCGGGGAGCTGTTTTTT. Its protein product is CASSVYYTGELFF.